This entry lists 17 T cell receptor beta chains sequenced from one sample in a study of blood T cell repertoires in COVID-19. Produced via immunoSEQ multiplex PCR; TCRdb's table is partial and in-frame only. The table includes roughly 80,000 clones, 75% to 90% detected once. The sample comprised peripheral blood. Every receptor here comes from a man aged 50 to 60 with active COVID-19.

In DNA form, the CDR3 reads TGTGCCAGCAGCCAAGCGGGCAATCAGCCCCAGCATTTT. It encodes CASSQAGNQPQHF. This chain connects TRBV3-1 (or the pseudogene TRBV3-2) to TRBJ1-5; D gene uncertain. CDR1 LGHDT and CDR2 YNNKEL come from the germline V gene (reference sequence). V dropped 1 base and J dropped 2 bases, with 3 bases sitting between them. CDR3 length equals 13 residues.

The rearrangement uses TRBV6-5 and TRBJ2-7, with 10 nucleotides matching TRBD2. There are 15 residues in the CDR3. With V trimmed by 5 bases and J by 7 bases, 11 bases remained unmatched. Germline V CDR1 and CDR2: MNHEY, SVGAGI. The CDR3 region is CASSPLAGETREQYF. Here the CDR3 DNA reads TGTGCCAGCAGTCCCCTAGCGGGAGAAACTCGAGAGCAGTACTTC.

This clone was seen a few times. The rearrangement uses TRBV28 and TRBJ1-6; D unclear. The CDR3 spans 14 residues. Germline-derived CDR1 and CDR2 are MDHEN and SYDVKM. The V and J ends lost 1 base and 8 bases respectively, with 9 bases between them. CDR3 sequence: CASSLSGPDSPLHF. The CDR3 DNA is TGTGCCAGCAGTTTATCTGGGCCCGATTCACCCCTCCACTTT.

This chain connects TRBV6-5 to TRBJ1-1; D is possibly TRBD1 (5 bases). Germline values: CDR1 MNHEY, CDR2 SVGAGI. CDR3 length equals 14 residues. The V end lost 9 bases, the J end lost 0 bases, and 14 bases lay between the germline ends. As DNA, the CDR3 is TGTGCCAGTAAGAAGCCAGGGATGAACACTGAAGCTTTCTTT. It encodes CASKKPGMNTEAFF.

The chain has TRBV25-1 and TRBJ2-1, with D uncertain. V shed 6 bases and J shed 7 bases, with 13 bases lying between them. The CDR3 totals 13 residues. The germline V gene encodes CDR1 MGHDK and CDR2 SYGVNS. CDR3 sequence reads: CASSVPLRNEQFF. The CDR3, as DNA: TGTGCCAGCAGCGTCCCCCTGCGGAATGAGCAGTTCTTC.

This clone appeared once. The chain is built from TRBV19 and TRBJ2-2; 7 positions agree with TRBD1. The germline gives CDR1 LNHDA, CDR2 SQIVND (reference sequence). The junction had 8 bases not matched to a gene; V was cut back by 3 bases and J by 7 bases. The CDR3 totals 15 residues. For the CDR3, the DNA is TGTGCCAGTAGTATCTTGAGGGGGCGGCGCGGGGAGCTGTTTTTT. Translating gives CASSILRGRRGELFF.

The J gene is TRBJ2-1, the V gene TRBV9; D possibly corresponds to TRBD2 (5 bases). The CDR3 consists of 15 residues. Trimming pared 2 bases from V and 4 bases from J, leaving 13 bases between. CDR1 and CDR2 from the germline V gene are SGDLS and YYNGEE. The CDR3 region has the DNA TGTGCCAGCAGCGTCCGCCGGGAAGGGTACAATGAGCAGTTCTTC. It encodes CASSVRREGYNEQFF. The entire variable domain, with the rest obtained from reference TRBV9 and TRBJ2-1, is as follows: DSGVTQTPKHLITATGQRVTLRCSPRSGDLSVYWYQQSLDQGLQFLIQYYNGEERAKGNILERFSAQQFPDLHSELNLSSLELGDSALYFCASSVRREGYNEQFFGPGTRLTVL.

The chain has TRBV5-1 and TRBJ2-2; TRBD1 is a possible D gene (6 bases). CDR3 size: 15 residues. Germline-derived CDR1 and CDR2 are SGHRS and YFSETQ. The V gene lost 3 bases and the J gene lost 8 bases, with 17 bases spanning the gap. The CDR3 loop reads CASSSFGPGAGELFF. The CDR3 DNA reads TGCGCCAGCAGCTCCTTTGGACCAGGGGCGGGGGAGCTGTTTTTT.

This clone was seen just once. Different DNA sequences within this sample yield the same CDR3. The chain uses TRBV6-2 or TRBV6-3 and TRBJ2-7; TRBD1 might be the D (6 bases). The CDR3 loop spans 14 amino acids. V was pared by 2 bases and J by 3 bases, with 11 bases between. Germline V gives CDR1 MNHEY, CDR2 SVGEGT. CDR3 in DNA: TGTGCCAGCAGTTACGGCGTAGGGGGCTACGAGCAGTACTTC. It yields the protein CASSYGVGGYEQYF.

This clone was detected once. The chain recombines TRBV7-9 with TRBJ2-1; TRBD2 matches 7 bases. CDR1 is SEHNR, CDR2 FQNEAQ, per germline (reference sequence). The CDR3 sequence is 14 residues long. The junction had 2 bases not matched to a gene; V was cut back by 2 bases and J by 4 bases. In DNA form, the CDR3 reads TGTGCCAGCAGCTTAAGCGGGGAATACAATGAGCAGTTCTTC. It yields the protein CASSLSGEYNEQFF.

CDR3 DNA sequence: TGTGCCAGCAGCCGACCCGACAGGGGTACTTTGGTTTGGGGTGAGCAGTTCTTC. This codes for CASSRPDRGTLVWGEQFF. V usage is TRBV14 and J usage is TRBJ2-1; the match to TRBD1 covers 8 bases. The V and J ends lost 4 bases and 9 bases, in that order; junction bases with no gene match: 20. The length of the CDR3 is 18 residues. Germline assignment: CDR1 SGHDN and CDR2 FVKESK.

This chain uses TRBV6-2 or TRBV6-3 with TRBJ2-2, with TRBD2 matching 10 bases. The CDR3 is 16 residues long. Losses at the gene ends were 3 bases for V and 4 bases for J; bases not matched to a gene: 5. Germline lookup yields CDR1 MNHEY and CDR2 SVGEGT. CDR3 in DNA: TGTGCCAGCAGTTATGGCCTAGCGGGGGTCACCGGGGAGCTGTTTTTT. This translates into CASSYGLAGVTGELFF.

The V gene is TRBV18, the J gene TRBJ2-2; 9 nucleotides line up with TRBD1. V lost 5 bases and J lost 4; bases outside the gene matches: 8. The germline CDR1 and CDR2 sequences are KGHSH and LQKENI. This CDR3 is 16 amino acids long. The CDR3 nucleotides are TGTGCCAGCTCAATCCGACAGGGGGTTTTCACCGGGGAGCTGTTTTTT. This translates into CASSIRQGVFTGELFF.

V usage is TRBV29-1 and J usage is TRBJ2-1; 10 bases map to TRBD1. The J segment lost 6 bases and the V segment lost 7 bases, leaving 6 bases of the junction unmatched. The length of the CDR3 is 13 residues. CDR1 SQVTM and CDR2 ANQGSEA come from the germline V gene. The DNA of the CDR3 is TGCAGCGGTGACAGGGGGCCGGGCAATGAGCAGTTCTTC. Amino acids: CSGDRGPGNEQFF.

The gene calls are TRBV5-4 and TRBJ1-2; D gene unclear. Looked up from germline, CDR1 is SGHNT and CDR2 is YYREEE (reference sequence). Trimming took 6 bases from V and 3 from J, leaving 12 bases between them. This CDR3 spans 13 amino acids. CDR3 residues: CASKGARDYGYTF. The CDR3 bases are TGTGCCAGCAAAGGCGCTAGAGACTATGGCTACACCTTC.

This clone was counted a single time. The chain uses TRBV30 and TRBJ1-2, with 7 positions matching TRBD1. This CDR3 comprises 13 residues. Germline values: CDR1 GTSNPN, CDR2 SVGIG (reference sequence). V shed 7 bases and J 1 base; nucleotides not matched to a gene: 6. The CDR3 here is CALDRAHNYGYTF. In nucleotides, the CDR3 is TGTGCCTTAGACAGGGCGCATAACTATGGCTACACCTTC.

A single count supports this clone. The chain links TRBV29-1 to TRBJ2-7, with TRBD1 matching 8 bases. The CDR3 spans 15 residues. The ends lost 5 bases at V and 3 bases at J; junction bases unmatched: 12. CDR1 and CDR2 from the germline V gene are SQVTM and ANQGSEA. CDR3 nucleotides: TGCAGCGTTTCCCCGCGCCACAGGGGGGACTACGAGCAGTACTTC. It specifies CSVSPRHRGDYEQYF.